This T cell receptor beta chain originates from a study of blood T cell repertoires in COVID-19 (dated by TCRdb to about 2020). Context from the whole study: Collaborator samples came from the United States, Italy and Spain and covered acute and convalescent phases of COVID-19. HLA class I and class II types, where available, came from metadata supplied by the sample provider rather than from assay-based typing. The prospective study material was composed of cDNA or gDNA derived from T cells, B-cell-depleted T cells, or PBMCs. Deeply sampled blood TCRbeta repertoires from subjects exposed to, actively infected with, or recovered from COVID-19 were included in the dataset. Samples came from the ongoing ImmuneRACE study (first 160 participants) plus 1,254 subjects from 6 global collaborators. The repertoires were released in a freely available public database meant as a resource for research on the immune response to SARS-CoV-2. A de-identified subject ID, COVID-19 status, age in years and sex were almost always included in the sample metadata. Points the paper makes about the study in general: Clinical and demographic metadata were provided uncurated, with the amount varying by source and participant.

The immunoSEQ Assay, a bias-controlled multiplex PCR, was used to amplify TCRbeta CDR3 regions from genomic DNA. Concerning the study's data processing: The number of nucleated cells in each sample was estimated by amplification of reference gene primers within the assay. Sequence reads were collapsed and filtered to measure the absolute abundance of every unique TCRbeta CDR3 rearrangement. Productive Simpson clonality was computed per sample as the square root of Simpson's diversity index over productive rearrangements. TCRdb took over this immuneACCESS table, retaining in-frame rearrangements with V and J assigned. Such tables are incomplete; in checked studies, under half of the missing clones stem from an unresolved V gene, and the remainder is unexplained. From that table come the V and J calls and clone size; the DNA was used to work out D and trimming. For this sample the table gives approximately 460,000 clones, of which 89% were detected only once. The ten most abundant clones make up 0.7% to 1% of the sample.

This clone has a single count. Its antigen specificity is not known. There are no base qualities to consult, and no much larger clone falls within one base. One collaborating source in Seattle enrolled patients while the patients were actively infected and followed the patients over time throughout the course of disease. The collaborating institutions used their own protocols to collect whole blood in K2EDTA tubes. For TCRbeta analysis, collaborator samples were shipped as frozen whole blood, as isolated PBMCs, or as DNA extracted from either sample type. CDR1 and CDR2 are read off the germline V gene (reference sequence) as LGHDT and YNNKEL. Here V drops 1 base and J drops 5 bases, and the junction holds 9 bases not matched to any gene. From its cysteine to its phenylalanine, the CDR3 spans 17 amino acids. The sequence is cut down to CDR3 DNA, 51 bases in frame from base 1.

The sample comprised peripheral blood. Rearrangement joined TRBV3-1 (or the pseudogene TRBV3-2) to TRBJ2-2, with TRBD2 matching 8 junction bases. This receptor was taken from a young man with COVID-19, enrolled during active disease. The CDR3 in this case is CASSQGRGGPWTGELFF. The nucleotide sequence is given as TGTGCCAGCAGCCAAGGACGGGGGGGCCCGTGGACCGGGGAGCTGTTTTTT.